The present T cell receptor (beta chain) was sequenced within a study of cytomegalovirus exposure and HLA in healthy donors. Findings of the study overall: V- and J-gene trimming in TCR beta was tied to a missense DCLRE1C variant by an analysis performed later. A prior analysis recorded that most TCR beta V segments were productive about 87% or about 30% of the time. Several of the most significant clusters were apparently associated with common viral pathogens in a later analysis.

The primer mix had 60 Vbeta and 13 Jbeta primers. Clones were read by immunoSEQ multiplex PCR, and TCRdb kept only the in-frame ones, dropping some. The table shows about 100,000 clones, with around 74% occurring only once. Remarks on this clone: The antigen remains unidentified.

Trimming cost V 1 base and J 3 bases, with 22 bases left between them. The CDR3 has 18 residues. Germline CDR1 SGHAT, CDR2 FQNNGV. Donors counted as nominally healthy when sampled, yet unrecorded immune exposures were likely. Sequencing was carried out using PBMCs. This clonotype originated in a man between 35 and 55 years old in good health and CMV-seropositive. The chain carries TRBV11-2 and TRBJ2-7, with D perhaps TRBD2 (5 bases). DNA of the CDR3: TGTGCCAGCAGCTTAGTCCCTGGGTCGGGATATCGGAACTACGAGCAGTACTTC. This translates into CASSLVPGSGYRNYEQYF.